This T cell receptor (beta chain) was retrieved from a study of human T cells and chemical hapten exposure (dated by TCRdb to the early 2020s). Describing the broader study: For sensitization, 2% DPC in acetone was applied to a roughly 2 cm by roughly 2 cm area of upper inner arm skin. Weekly therapeutic DPC doses were additionally applied to the scalp of patients throughout the approximately 25-week study period. Patch testing was done on the upper back using Finn chambers containing 0.01% DPC, and results were scored after 6 days according to International Contact Dermatitis Research Group standards. The patient cohort, mostly female, included alopecia areata with under or over 50% scalp involvement, alopecia totalis and alopecia universalis. The libraries were sequenced as a pool, and the TCR yield per sample differed mostly because of small variations in library volumes within the pool. The study tracked peripheral blood TCR repertoire changes in vivo during primary and secondary sensitization to the hapten diphenylcyclopropenone (DPC) in alopecia patients. Patient blood was sampled pre-sensitization (week 0) and at 2, 6 and about 24 weeks after DPC sensitization. Blood for TCR sequencing was provided by twenty-nine alopecia patients at one to four time points (pre-sensitization, 2, 6 and 24 weeks). The paper as a whole reports these results and caveats: Expanded TCRs formed significantly more large CDR3 similarity clusters than pre-sensitization or healthy control sets, consistent with antigen-driven responses. Because every patient had alopecia, a presumed autoimmune disease, the patients' immune response might differ from that of healthy individuals. DPC sensitization did not change the number of TCRs with a frequency above 1 in 1000, and there was no evidence of changes in global repertoire structure. Repeated subsampling changed both the strength of the expansion versus patch-test correlation and the threshold at which that correlation became significant. Patch test score correlated positively with the number of PT1 expanded TCRs, reaching significance at thresholds 8, 16 and 32 but not at 4.

Libraries were constructed by RACE. Sequencing took place on a NextSeq 500. Library preparation attached unique molecular identifiers to individual cDNA molecules for quantitative, reproducible TCR counting. From each blood RNA sample, both TCR alpha and TCR beta chains were sequenced. The authors' pipeline ran thus. A median of around 96,000 TCRs per sample was observed, with a range of about 23,224 to 690,600. The Decombinator software suite was used to annotate V, J and CDR3 in the TCR reads. For the PS versus PT1 abundance plots, all samples were subsampled to the same number of TCRs (28,000). Expanded TCRs were defined as absent before sensitization and observed at least eight times at the 2-week time point. TCRdb passed the public sequencing reads through fastp at Q25 and MiXCR, retaining productive beta sequences. Under each unique CDR3 protein, matching rows form one entry showing the most common genes and DNA. Here the V and J calls rest on TCRdb's processing, not on the authors' analysis. In all, the sample holds some 70,000 distinct CDR3 sequences, and approximately 10% of those were seen once. The ten largest make up over 4% of the sample.

The time point label here, explained by the study, means: pre-sensitization, week 0. Interpreted using the paper, the treatment or condition label stands for: therapeutic diphenylcyclopropenone sensitization with weekly scalp DPC. At each patch-test visit, blood was drawn before the patch test was applied. Eligible patients were aged 18 to 70, diagnosed with alopecia, deemed suitable for DPC therapy, and excluded if pregnant. Total RNA was isolated from unfractionated whole blood collected in Tempus Blood RNA tubes. This clonotype occurred many times. Its antigen remains unidentified. Base qualities were left out, and no much larger clone turns up one base away. The sample here was whole blood, taken in connection with sensitization to the hapten diphenylcyclopropenone (DPC). The receptor comes from a woman in her fifties or sixties with alopecia areata. Some clones in this sample may be carry-over from other donors' samples.

CDR3 sequence: CSARDVVAGDYTQYF. DNA sequence: TGCAGTGCTAGAGATGTGGTAGCGGGTGACTATACGCAGTATTTT. The rearranged chain carries TRBV20-1 and TRBJ2-3, with 7 bases matching TRBD2. The V end gives up 0 bases and the J end 7 bases, leaving 10 bases in the junction not matched to a gene. From the cysteine through the phenylalanine, the CDR3 covers 15 amino acids. Just the 45-base CDR3 DNA is kept, in frame starting at base 1. CDR1 DFQATT and CDR2 SNEGSKA were looked up in the germline V gene (reference sequence).